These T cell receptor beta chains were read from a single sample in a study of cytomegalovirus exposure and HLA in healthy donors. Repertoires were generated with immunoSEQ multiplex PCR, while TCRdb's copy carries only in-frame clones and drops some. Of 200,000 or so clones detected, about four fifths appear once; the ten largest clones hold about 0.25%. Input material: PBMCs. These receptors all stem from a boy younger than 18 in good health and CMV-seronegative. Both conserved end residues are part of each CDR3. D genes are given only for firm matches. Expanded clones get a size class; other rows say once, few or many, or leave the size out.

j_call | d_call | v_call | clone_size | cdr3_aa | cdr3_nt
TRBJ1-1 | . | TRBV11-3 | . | CASSLGGINTEAFF | TGTGCCAGCAGCTTAGGAGGAATAAACACTGAAGCTTTCTTT
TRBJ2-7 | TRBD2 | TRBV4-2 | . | CASSQERAGGPRSYEQYF | TGTGCCAGCAGCCAAGAAAGAGCGGGAGGGCCAAGGTCCTACGAGCAGTACTTC
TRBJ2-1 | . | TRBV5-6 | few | CASSLATGLYNEQFF | TGTGCCAGCAGCTTGGCTACGGGGTTGTACAATGAGCAGTTCTTC
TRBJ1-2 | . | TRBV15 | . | CATSNPQGLPVGYTF | TGTGCCACCAGCAACCCACAGGGATTGCCAGTTGGCTACACCTTC
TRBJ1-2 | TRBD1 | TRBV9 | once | CASTTRGQVYGYTF | TGTGCCAGCACGACCAGGGGACAGGTCTATGGCTACACCTTC
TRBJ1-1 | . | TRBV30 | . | CAWDRGRNTEAFF | TGTGCCTGGGATAGGGGGAGGAACACTGAAGCTTTCTTT
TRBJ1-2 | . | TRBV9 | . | CASSVGVRGSREYGYTF | TGTGCCAGCAGCGTAGGGGTAAGGGGTAGTCGGGAGTATGGCTACACCTTC
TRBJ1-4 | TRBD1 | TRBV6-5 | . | CASSNTGGREKLFF | TGTGCCAGCAGTAATACAGGGGGCAGGGAAAAACTGTTTTTT
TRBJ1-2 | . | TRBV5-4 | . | CASSLPHGQNYGYTF | TGTGCCAGCAGCTTGCCCCACGGACAGAACTATGGCTACACCTTC
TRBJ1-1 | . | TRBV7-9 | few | CASSVQSTEAFF | TGTGCCAGCAGCGTACAGAGCACTGAAGCTTTCTTT
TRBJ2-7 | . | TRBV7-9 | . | CSSSPRGGGTLNEQYF | TGTTCCAGCAGCCCCCGCGGGGGTGGGACATTAAACGAGCAGTACTTC
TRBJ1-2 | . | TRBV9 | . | CASSSPLGATYGYTF | TGTGCCAGCAGCTCCCCTCTGGGGGCTACGTATGGCTACACCTTC
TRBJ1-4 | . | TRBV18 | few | CASSPRGGTNEKLFF | TGTGCCAGCTCCCCCCGCGGGGGGACTAATGAAAAACTGTTTTTT
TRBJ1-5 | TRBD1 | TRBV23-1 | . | CASRPGQEVQPQHF | TGCGCCAGCAGACCGGGACAGGAAGTACAGCCCCAGCATTTT
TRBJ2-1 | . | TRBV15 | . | CATSRASREQFF | TGTGCCACCAGCAGAGCTAGCCGCGAGCAGTTCTTC
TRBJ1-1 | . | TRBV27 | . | CASSSLRGVQGNTEAFF | TGTGCCAGCAGTAGTCTTCGAGGGGTACAGGGAAACACTGAAGCTTTCTTT
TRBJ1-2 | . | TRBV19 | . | CASNVAGPNGYTF | TGTGCCAGTAATGTAGCGGGCCCCAATGGCTACACCTTC
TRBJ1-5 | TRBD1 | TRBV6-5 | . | CASRPDRVDNQPQHF | TGTGCCAGCAGACCGGACAGGGTCGACAATCAGCCCCAGCATTTT
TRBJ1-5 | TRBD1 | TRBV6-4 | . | CASSDPDRGTGGTYGNQPQHF | TGTGCCAGCAGTGACCCCGACCGTGGGACAGGGGGCACCTATGGCAATCAGCCCCAGCATTTT
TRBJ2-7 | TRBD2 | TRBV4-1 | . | CASSQAPGRGSYEQYF | TGCGCCAGCAGCCAAGCTCCGGGGAGGGGCTCCTACGAGCAGTACTTC
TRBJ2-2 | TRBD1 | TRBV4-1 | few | CASSQTGAGELFF | TGCGCCAGCAGCCAAACAGGGGCCGGGGAGCTGTTTTTT
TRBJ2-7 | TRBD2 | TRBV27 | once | CASSVAGGFSYEQYF | TGTGCCAGTTCTGTAGCGGGAGGGTTCTCCTACGAGCAGTACTTC
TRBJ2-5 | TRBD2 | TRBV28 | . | CASSLSWTSGSLETQYF | TGTGCCAGCAGTTTATCCTGGACTAGCGGGAGCCTAGAGACCCAGTACTTC
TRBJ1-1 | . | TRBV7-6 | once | CASSLASTGPTEAFF | TGTGCCAGCAGCTTAGCGTCAACAGGGCCGACTGAAGCTTTCTTT
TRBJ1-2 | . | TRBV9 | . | CATRTGKGDGYTF | TGTGCCACTCGTACAGGGAAAGGCGATGGCTACACCTTC
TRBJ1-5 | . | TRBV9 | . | CASSETGSNQPQHF | TGTGCCAGCAGCGAGACAGGTTCCAATCAGCCCCAGCATTTT
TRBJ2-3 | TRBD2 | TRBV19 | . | CASKLANTDTQYF | TGTGCCAGTAAACTAGCGAACACAGATACGCAGTATTTT
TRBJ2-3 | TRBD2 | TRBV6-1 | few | CASSGVTGGLDTQYF | TGTGCCAGCAGTGGGGTAACGGGAGGGCTAGATACGCAGTATTTT
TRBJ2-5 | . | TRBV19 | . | CASSKVEGKARETQYF | TGTGCAAGTTCCAAAGTGGAGGGAAAGGCGAGGGAGACCCAGTACTTC
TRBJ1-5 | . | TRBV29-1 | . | CSATTLGRDQPQHF | TGCAGCGCTACAACTCTAGGGAGGGATCAGCCCCAGCATTTT
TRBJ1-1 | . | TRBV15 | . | CATSDPGGLPRENTEAFF | TGTGCCACCAGCGACCCTGGGGGACTCCCCAGGGAAAACACTGAAGCTTTCTTT
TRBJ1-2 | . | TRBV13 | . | CASSSSGGRANYGYTF | TGTGCCAGCAGCTCCTCTGGGGGGAGGGCTAACTATGGCTACACCTTC
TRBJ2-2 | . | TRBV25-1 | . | CASSEYSLTGELFF | TGTGCCAGCAGTGAATATTCCCTCACCGGGGAGCTGTTTTTT
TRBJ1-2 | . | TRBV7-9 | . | CASSFGGNYRYTF | TGTGCCAGCAGCTTTGGCGGAAACTATCGCTACACCTTC
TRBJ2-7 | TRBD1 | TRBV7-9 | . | CASSSGTGIYEQYF | TGTGCCAGCAGCTCCGGGACAGGGATCTACGAGCAGTACTTC
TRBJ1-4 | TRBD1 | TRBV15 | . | CATSRDRGRGGKLFF | TGTGCCACCAGCAGAGATAGGGGGCGAGGGGGAAAACTGTTTTTT
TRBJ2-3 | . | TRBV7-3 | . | CASGQGDTQYF | TGTGCCAGCGGCCAGGGAGATACGCAGTATTTT
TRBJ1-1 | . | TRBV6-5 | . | CASSEDRAEAFF | TGTGCCAGCAGTGAAGATCGGGCTGAAGCTTTCTTT
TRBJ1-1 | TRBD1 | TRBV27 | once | CASSPGQGGNTEAFF | TGTGCCAGCAGTCCAGGACAGGGGGGGAACACTGAAGCTTTCTTT
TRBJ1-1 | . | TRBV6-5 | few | CAARLRGENTEAFF | TGTGCCGCCCGACTTAGGGGTGAGAACACTGAAGCTTTCTTT
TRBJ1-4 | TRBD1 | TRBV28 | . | CASSSQGYTNEKLFF | TGTGCCAGCAGTTCACAGGGGTACACTAATGAAAAACTGTTTTTT
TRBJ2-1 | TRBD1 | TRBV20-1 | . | CSARQGFEQFF | TGCAGTGCTCGACAGGGGTTTGAGCAGTTCTTC
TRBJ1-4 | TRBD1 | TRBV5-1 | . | CASSARDRGRLANEKLFF | TGCGCCAGCAGCGCACGGGACAGGGGGCGCTTGGCTAATGAAAAACTGTTTTTT
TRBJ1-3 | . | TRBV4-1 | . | CASSQGVSGNTIYF | TGCGCCAGCAGCCAAGGAGTCTCTGGAAACACCATATATTTT
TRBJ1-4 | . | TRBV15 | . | CATSRGTGEKLFF | TGTGCCACCAGCAGAGGCACGGGAGAAAAACTGTTTTTT
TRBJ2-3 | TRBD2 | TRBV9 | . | CASSVLAGAAMDTQYF | TGTGCCAGCAGCGTCCTAGCGGGGGCCGCCATGGATACGCAGTATTTT
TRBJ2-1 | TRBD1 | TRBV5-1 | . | CASSPRQGTYNEQFF | TGCGCCAGCAGCCCACGACAGGGCACCTACAATGAGCAGTTCTTC
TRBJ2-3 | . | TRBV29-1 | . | CSDYRGDTDTQYF | TGCAGCGACTACCGGGGAGACACAGATACGCAGTATTTT